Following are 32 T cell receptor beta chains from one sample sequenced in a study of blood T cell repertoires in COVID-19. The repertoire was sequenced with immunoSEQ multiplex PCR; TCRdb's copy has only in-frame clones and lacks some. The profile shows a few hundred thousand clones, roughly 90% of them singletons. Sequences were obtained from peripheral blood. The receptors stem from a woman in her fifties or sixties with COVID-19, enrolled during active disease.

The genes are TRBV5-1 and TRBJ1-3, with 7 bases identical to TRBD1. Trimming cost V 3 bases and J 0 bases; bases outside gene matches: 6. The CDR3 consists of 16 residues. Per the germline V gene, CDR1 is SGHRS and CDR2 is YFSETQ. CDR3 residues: CASSSGQVPSGNTIYF. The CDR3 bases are TGCGCCAGCAGCTCTGGACAGGTGCCCTCTGGAAACACCATATATTTT.

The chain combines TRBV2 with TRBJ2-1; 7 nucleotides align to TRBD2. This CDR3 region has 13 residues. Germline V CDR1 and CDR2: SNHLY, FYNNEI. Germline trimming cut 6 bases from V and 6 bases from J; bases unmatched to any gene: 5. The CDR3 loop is CASSPGGLNEQFF. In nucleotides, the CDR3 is TGTGCCAGCAGCCCGGGGGGACTCAATGAGCAGTTCTTC. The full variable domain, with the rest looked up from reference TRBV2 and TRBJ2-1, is EPEVTQTPSHQVTQMGQEVILRCVPISNHLYFYWYRQILGQKVEFLVSFYNNEISEKSEIFDDQFSVERPDGSNFTLKIRSTKLEDSAMYFCASSPGGLNEQFFGPGTRLTVL.

The CDR3 bases are TGTGCCATCAGCGACCCCAACCGGGTGCTTGATTCACCCCTCCACTTT. Residues: CAISDPNRVLDSPLHF. The chain carries TRBV10-3 and TRBJ1-6; D gene uncertain. The CDR3 is 16 amino acids. V was trimmed by 6 bases and J by 8 bases, leaving 20 bases between them. Germline V gene data show CDR1 as ENHRY and CDR2 as SYGVKD.

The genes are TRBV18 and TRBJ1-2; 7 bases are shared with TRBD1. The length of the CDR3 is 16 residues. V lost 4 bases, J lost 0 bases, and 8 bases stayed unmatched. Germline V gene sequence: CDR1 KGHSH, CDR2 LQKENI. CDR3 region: CASSLGDQGANYGYTF. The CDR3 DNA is TGTGCCAGCTCACTGGGCGATCAGGGGGCTAACTATGGCTACACCTTC.

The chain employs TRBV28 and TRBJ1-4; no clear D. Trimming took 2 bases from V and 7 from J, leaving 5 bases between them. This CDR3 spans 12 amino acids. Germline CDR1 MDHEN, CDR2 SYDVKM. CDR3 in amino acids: CASSLLSEKLFF. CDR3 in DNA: TGTGCCAGCAGTTTACTTAGTGAAAAACTGTTTTTT.

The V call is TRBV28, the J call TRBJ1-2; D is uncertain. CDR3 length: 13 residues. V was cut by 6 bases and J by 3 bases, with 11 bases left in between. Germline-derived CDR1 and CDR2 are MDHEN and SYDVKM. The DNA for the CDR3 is TGTGCCAGCAGCCCGGGGAAGTACTATGGCTACACCTTC. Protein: CASSPGKYYGYTF.

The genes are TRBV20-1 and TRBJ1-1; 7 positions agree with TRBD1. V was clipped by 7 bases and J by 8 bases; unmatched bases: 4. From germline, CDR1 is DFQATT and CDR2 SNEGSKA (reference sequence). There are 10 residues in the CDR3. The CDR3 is CSVSGGEAFF. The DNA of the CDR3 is TGCAGTGTTTCAGGGGGGGAAGCTTTCTTT.

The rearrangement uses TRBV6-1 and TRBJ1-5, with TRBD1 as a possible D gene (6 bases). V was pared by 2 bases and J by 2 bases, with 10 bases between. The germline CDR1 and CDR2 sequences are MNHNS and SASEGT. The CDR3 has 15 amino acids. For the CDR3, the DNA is TGTGCCAGCAGTGAACTCAGGGGTGGCAATCAGCCCCAGCATTTT. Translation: CASSELRGGNQPQHF.

The CDR3 protein is CASNKGRGYAGELFF. Written as DNA, the CDR3 is TGTGCCAGCAACAAGGGGAGGGGGTACGCCGGGGAGCTGTTTTTT. The rearrangement uses TRBV6-5 and TRBJ2-2; TRBD2 might be the D (7 bases). Germline assignment: CDR1 MNHEY and CDR2 SVGAGI. V dropped 7 bases and J dropped 6 bases, with 18 bases sitting between them. CDR3 size: 15 residues.

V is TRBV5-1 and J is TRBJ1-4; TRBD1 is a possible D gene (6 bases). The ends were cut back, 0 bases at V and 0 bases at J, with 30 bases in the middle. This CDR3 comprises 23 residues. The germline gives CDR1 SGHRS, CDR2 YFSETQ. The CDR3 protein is CASSLVGALTGPRPTATNEKLFF. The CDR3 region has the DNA TGCGCCAGCAGCTTGGTGGGGGCCCTGACAGGTCCTAGACCTACTGCAACTAATGAAAAACTGTTTTTT.

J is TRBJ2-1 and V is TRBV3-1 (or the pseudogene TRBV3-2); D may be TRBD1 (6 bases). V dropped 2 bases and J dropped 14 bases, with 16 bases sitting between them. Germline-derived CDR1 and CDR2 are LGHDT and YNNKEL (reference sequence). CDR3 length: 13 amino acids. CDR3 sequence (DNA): TGTGCCAGCAGCCAAAACCCCCAGGGGTTAGAGTTCTTC. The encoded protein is CASSQNPQGLEFF.

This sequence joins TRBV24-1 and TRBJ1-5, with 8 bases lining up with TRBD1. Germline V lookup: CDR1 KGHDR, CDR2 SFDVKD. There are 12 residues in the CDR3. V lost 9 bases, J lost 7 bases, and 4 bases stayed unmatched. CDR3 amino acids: CATGQGVQPQHF. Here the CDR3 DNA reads TGTGCCACCGGACAGGGTGTGCAGCCCCAGCATTTT.

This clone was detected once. DNA of the CDR3: TGTGCCAGCAGCCACCTGAGCTCCTACGAGCAGTACTTC. Translating gives CASSHLSSYEQYF. The V gene is TRBV14, the J gene TRBJ2-7; unclear D gene. CDR1 is SGHDN, CDR2 FVKESK, per germline. V lost 3 bases and J lost 0, with 6 bases in between. CDR3 length: 13 residues.

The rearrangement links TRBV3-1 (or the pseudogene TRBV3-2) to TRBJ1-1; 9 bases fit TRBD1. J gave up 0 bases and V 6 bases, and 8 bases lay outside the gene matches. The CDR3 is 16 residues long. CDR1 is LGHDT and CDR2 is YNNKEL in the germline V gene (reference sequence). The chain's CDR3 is CASRKQGAGMNTEAFF. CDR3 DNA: TGTGCCAGCAGAAAACAGGGGGCTGGAATGAACACTGAAGCTTTCTTT.

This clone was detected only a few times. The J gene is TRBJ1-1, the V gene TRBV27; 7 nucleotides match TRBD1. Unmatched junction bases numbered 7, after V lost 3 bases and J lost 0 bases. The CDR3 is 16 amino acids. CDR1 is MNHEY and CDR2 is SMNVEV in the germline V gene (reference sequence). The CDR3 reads CASSLTGTDMNTEAFF. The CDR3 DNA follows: TGTGCCAGCAGTTTGACCGGGACAGACATGAACACTGAAGCTTTCTTT.

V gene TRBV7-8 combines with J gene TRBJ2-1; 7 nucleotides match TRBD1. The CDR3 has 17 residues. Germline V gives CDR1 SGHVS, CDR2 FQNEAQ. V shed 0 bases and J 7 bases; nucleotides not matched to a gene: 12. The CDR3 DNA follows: TGTGCCAGCAGCTTAGCACTGGGTGACAGGGCTGCGAATGAGCAGTTCTTC. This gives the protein CASSLALGDRAANEQFF. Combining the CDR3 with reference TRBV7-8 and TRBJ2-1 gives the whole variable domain GAGVSQSPRYKVAKRGQDVALRCDPISGHVSLFWYQQALGQGPEFLTYFQNEAQLDKSGLPSDRFFAERPEGSVSTLKIQRTQQEDSAVYLCASSLALGDRAANEQFFGPGTRLTVL.

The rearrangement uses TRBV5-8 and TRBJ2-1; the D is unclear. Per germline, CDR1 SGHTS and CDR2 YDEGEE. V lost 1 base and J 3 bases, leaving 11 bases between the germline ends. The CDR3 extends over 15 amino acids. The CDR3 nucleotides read TGTGCCAGCAGCTTGACAGCTAAACACTACAATGAGCAGTTCTTC. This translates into CASSLTAKHYNEQFF. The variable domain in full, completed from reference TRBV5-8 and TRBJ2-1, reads EAGVTQSPTHLIKTRGQQATLRCSPISGHTSVYWYQQALGLGLQFLLWYDEGEERNRGNFPPRFSGRQFPNYSSELNVNALELEDSALYLCASSLTAKHYNEQFFGPGTRLTVL.

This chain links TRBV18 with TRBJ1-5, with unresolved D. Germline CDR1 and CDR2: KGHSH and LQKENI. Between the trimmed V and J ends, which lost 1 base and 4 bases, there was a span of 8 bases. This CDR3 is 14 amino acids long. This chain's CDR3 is CASSPLAQNQPQHF. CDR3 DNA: TGTGCCAGCTCACCACTGGCTCAAAATCAGCCCCAGCATTTT.

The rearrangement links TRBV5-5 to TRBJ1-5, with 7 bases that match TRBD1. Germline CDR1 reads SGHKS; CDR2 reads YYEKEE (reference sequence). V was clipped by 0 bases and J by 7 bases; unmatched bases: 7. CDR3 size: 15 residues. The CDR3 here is CASSLDIWDRQPQHF. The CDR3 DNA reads TGTGCCAGCAGCTTGGATATTTGGGACAGACAGCCCCAGCATTTT.

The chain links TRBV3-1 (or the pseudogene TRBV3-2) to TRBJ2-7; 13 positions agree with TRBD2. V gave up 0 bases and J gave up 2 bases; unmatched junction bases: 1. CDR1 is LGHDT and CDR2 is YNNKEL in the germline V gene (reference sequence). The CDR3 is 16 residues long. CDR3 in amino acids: CASSQETSGGAYEQYF. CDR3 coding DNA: TGTGCCAGCAGCCAAGAAACTAGCGGGGGGGCCTACGAGCAGTACTTC.

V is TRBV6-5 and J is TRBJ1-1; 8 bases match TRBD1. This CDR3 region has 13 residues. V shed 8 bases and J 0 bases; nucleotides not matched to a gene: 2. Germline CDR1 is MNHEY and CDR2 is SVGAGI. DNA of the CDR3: TGTGCCAGCTGCAGGGGGCTGAACACTGAAGCTTTCTTT. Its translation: CASCRGLNTEAFF.

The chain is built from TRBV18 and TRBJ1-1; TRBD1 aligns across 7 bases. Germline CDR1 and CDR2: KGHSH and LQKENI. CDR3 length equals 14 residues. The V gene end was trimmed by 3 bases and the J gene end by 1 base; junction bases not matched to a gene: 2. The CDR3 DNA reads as TGTGCCAGCTCACCTTGGGACAGGAACACTGAAGCTTTCTTT. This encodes CASSPWDRNTEAFF.

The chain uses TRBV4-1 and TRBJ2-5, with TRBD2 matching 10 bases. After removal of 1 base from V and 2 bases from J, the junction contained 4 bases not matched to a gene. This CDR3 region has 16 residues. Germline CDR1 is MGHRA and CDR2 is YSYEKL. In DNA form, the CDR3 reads TGCGCCAGCAGCCAAGGACCAGCGGGGGGGCAAGAGACCCAGTACTTC. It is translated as CASSQGPAGGQETQYF.

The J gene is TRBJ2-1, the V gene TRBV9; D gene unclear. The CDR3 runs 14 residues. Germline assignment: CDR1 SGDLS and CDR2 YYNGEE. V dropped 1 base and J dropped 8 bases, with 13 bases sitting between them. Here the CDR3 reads CASSVYHAGDEQFF. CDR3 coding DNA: TGTGCCAGCAGCGTATACCACGCAGGCGATGAGCAGTTCTTC.

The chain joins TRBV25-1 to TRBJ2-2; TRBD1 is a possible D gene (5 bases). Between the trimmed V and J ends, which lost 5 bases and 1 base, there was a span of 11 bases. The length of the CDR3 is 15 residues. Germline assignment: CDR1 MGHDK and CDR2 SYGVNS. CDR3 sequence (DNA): TGTGCCAGCAGTCGACGGCAGGGGAACACCGGGGAGCTGTTTTTT. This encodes CASSRRQGNTGELFF.

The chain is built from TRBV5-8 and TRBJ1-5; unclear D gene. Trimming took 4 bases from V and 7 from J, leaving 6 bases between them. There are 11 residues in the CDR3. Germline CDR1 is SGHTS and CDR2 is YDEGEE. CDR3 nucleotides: TGTGCCAGCAGCGTAGCCCAGCCCCAGCATTTT. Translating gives CASSVAQPQHF.

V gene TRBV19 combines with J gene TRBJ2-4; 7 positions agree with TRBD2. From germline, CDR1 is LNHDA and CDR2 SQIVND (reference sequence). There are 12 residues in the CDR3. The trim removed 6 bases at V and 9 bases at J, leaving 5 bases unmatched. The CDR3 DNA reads TGTGCCAGTAGCACGACGGGGGGCATTCAGTACTTC. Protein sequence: CASSTTGGIQYF.

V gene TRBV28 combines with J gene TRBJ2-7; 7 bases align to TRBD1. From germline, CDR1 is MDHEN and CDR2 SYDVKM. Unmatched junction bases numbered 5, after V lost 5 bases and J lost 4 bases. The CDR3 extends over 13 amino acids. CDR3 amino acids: CASSRDSQYEQYF. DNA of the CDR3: TGTGCCAGCAGTCGGGACAGCCAGTACGAGCAGTACTTC.

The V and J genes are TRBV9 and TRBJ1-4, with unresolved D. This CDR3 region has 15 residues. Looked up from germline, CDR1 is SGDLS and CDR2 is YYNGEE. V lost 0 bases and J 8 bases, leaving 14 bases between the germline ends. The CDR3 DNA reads TGTGCCAGCAGCGTAGGGGGAGGGATTGAGGAAAAACTGTTTTTT. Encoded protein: CASSVGGGIEEKLFF.

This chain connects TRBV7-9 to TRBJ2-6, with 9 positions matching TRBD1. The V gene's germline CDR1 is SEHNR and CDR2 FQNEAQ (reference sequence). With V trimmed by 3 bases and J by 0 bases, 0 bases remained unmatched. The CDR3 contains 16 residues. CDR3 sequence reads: CASSLTGGSGANVLTF. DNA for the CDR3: TGTGCCAGCAGCTTGACAGGGGGCTCTGGGGCCAACGTCCTGACTTTC.

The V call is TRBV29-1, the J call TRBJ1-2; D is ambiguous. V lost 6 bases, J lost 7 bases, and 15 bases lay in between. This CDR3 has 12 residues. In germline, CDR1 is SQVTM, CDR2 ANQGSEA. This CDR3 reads CSVKTTGSGYTF. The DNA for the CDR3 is TGCAGCGTAAAGACTACTGGGAGTGGCTACACCTTC.

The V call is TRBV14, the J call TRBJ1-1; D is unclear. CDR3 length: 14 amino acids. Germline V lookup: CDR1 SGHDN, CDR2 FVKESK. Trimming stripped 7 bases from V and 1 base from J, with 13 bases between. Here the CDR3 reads CASTPPQENTEAFF. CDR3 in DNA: TGTGCCAGCACCCCACCCCAGGAGAACACTGAAGCTTTCTTT.